This TCR beta chain was sequenced in a study of a mutant IDH1 vaccine in newly diagnosed glioma. Looking at the study overall: Treated patients comprised 62.5% males and approximately 38% females, mean age roughly 44 years. The timing of visit V12 was week 35, and that of visit V13 was week 47. Those enrolled had earlier been treated with radiotherapy, temozolomide, or both, mostly both. Study results and limitations: Evidence of vaccine-induced immune responses was documented in 85% to 95% of patients.

Described time point: week 35, safety follow-up. Every single dose of the vaccine, 300 ug of mutant IDH1 20-mer peptide, came with topical imiquimod. With regard to this clone: The antigen is undetermined.

The V gene lost 5 bases and the J gene lost 10 bases, with 14 bases spanning the gap. The CDR3 has 11 amino acids. Germline CDR1 and CDR2: DFQATT and SNEGSKA (reference sequence). Some clones are missing from TCRdb's copy, which holds only in-frame ones; the method was immunoSEQ multiplex PCR. The sample records about 56,000 clones, approximately 87% being singletons. The TCR was taken from a man aged 35 to 55 with glioma. The sequenced sample was PBMCs, obtained from a glioma patient whose treatment included an IDH1 peptide vaccine. The genes are TRBV20-1 and TRBJ1-2; D remains ambiguous. The CDR3 nucleotides are TGCAGTGCTCCGGACGGACCAGCCTACACCTTC. Residues: CSAPDGPAYTF.